The entry below describes one T cell receptor (beta chain). The antigen it binds to is not known. No base qualities exist here, and no much larger clone lies one base off it. The sample is drawn from a study of shared clonotypes between healthy human individuals (dated by TCRdb to about 2020). In the study overall: A few men and two women, aged 18 to 49 years, made up the cohort. For each donor, CD4 naive and CD4 memory were each given three plates, CD8 naive was given two plates, and CD8 memory was given one plate. Blood TCR repertoires of about 5 healthy adults were deeply sequenced to estimate repertoire size and the extent of clonotype sharing between individuals. Different laboratories and diverse techniques were used to prepare libraries and sequence TCR repertoires, to increase sequencing depth and limit assay-specific biases. Per donor, leukapheresis produced somewhere between about 0.94 and 9 billion PBMCs. What the study reported, not specific to this receptor: Estimated clonotype richness was generally larger for naive than for memory subsets. Sampling was restricted to blood, and TCR repertoires in tissue are likely to differ from TCR repertoires in blood. Higher generation probabilities were observed for clonotypes shared by all four sorted-subset donors than for non-shared clonotypes. Incomplete sequencing was indicated by rarefaction of sorted-subset datasets, despite the large sequencing depth. Pairwise subsampling led to the expectation that sequencing depth would affect the degree of clonotype sharing among donors. Sharing across several donors was observed for approximately 5% of naive CD4, over 3% of naive CD8, about 2.3% of memory CD4, and roughly 0.4% of memory CD8 clonotypes. The small number of donors limited the genetic and exposure-history diversity represented.

Healthy HIV-negative adults with no recently reported acute infections or vaccinations were included as donors. Only Caucasian adults living in Nashville, Tennessee, USA were represented among the donors. CD4+ T cells were enriched through magnetic negative selection, after which naive cells were positively selected on CD45RA and the remaining negative fraction served as the memory subset. Blood was obtained by leukapheresis, after which PBMCs were separated by Ficoll-Histopaque density gradient centrifugation and cryopreserved in liquid nitrogen vapor phase. Purity and quantity of every magnetically sorted T cell population were checked by analytical flow cytometry. Genomic DNA was isolated from each sorted fraction and quantified by UV absorbance on a Nanodrop 2000c. Using the deep immunoSEQ assay, TCR CDR3 regions were amplified from genomic DNA by multiplex PCR. Extracted genomic DNA from each cell subset was spread evenly across all wells of several immunoSEQ 96-well plates, with each plate serving as a replicate. For sorted subsets, around 0.2 ug genomic DNA, equal to tens of thousands of T cell genomes, was loaded into each replicate PCR. Purified libraries were measured with a Qubit 3.0 fluorometer, size-checked on a Bioanalyzer 2100, and measured again with the KAPA Library Quantification kit. Every immunoSEQ 96-well plate was sequenced on a dedicated single-read 150-cycle Illumina NextSeq 550 flow cell. The authors' pipeline ran thus. Because the immunoSEQ output held only junctional sequences and lacked quality scores, the filtering could not match the filtering applied to full-length reads. Sequences were annotated with PyIR, a Python wrapper for IgBLAST v1.9, and V/J genes and CDR3 were assigned using IMGT germline references. Reads were removed for weak V/J assignments (E-value above 1e-6), missing CDR3, stop codons, out-of-frame junctions, or ambiguous translated residues. V3J clonotypes were defined as sequences sharing the same inferred V gene, J gene, and CDR3 amino acid sequence. Percentage overlap between repertoires was computed as shared unique clonotypes divided by the size of the smaller repertoire. Three approaches were used to assess repertoire richness: RTK rarefaction, the Chao1 estimator, and Recon v2.1 estimates of unobserved clonotypes. Generation probabilities were computed with OLGA for all TCRbeta clonotypes obtained by the gDNA method from four donors. The table was pulled from immuneACCESS by TCRdb, which kept in-frame rearrangements only. Such tables lose some clones; where checked, under half of the loss comes from unresolved V genes, and the rest has no known cause. The V and J calls and clone size come from that table; D and trimming were worked out from the DNA. In this sample the table shows approximately 530,000 clones, more than 95% of which occur a single time. In total, the top ten clones hold approximately 0.067% of the sample.

The CDR3 holds 14 amino acids from the cysteine to the phenylalanine. Kept here is only the CDR3 DNA, which spans 42 bases and is read in frame from base 1. The germline V gene specifies SGHDT as CDR1 and YYEEEE as CDR2. Trimming takes 4 bases from V and 0 bases from J, and the germline ends sit 8 bases apart. This TCR came from a woman in her thirties in good health. Input material: naive CD4+ T cells sorted from blood. Sample cell subset or site, as interpreted from the label and publication: CD45RA+ positively selected. This chain joins TRBV5-6 to TRBJ1-3; no D gene is confidently identified. The DNA sequence is given as TGTGCCAGCAGCCCCCGACGCTCTGGAAACACCATATATTTT. Its protein product is CASSPRRSGNTIYF.